The 25 T cell receptor beta chains presented below share a single source sample, sequenced in a study of T cell changes during pregnancy in multiple sclerosis. The assay was immunoSEQ multiplex PCR, and TCRdb's table has in-frame clones only and misses some. This table has under 90,000 clones, over 85% appearing once. Sequences were derived from peripheral blood, sampled after pregnancy. Receptors were obtained from a female donor in good health, enrolled as a control in a pregnancy study.

Only one count was recorded for this clone. The chain joins TRBV27 to TRBJ2-3; 8 positions match TRBD2. This CDR3 contains 18 residues. V lost 2 bases, J lost 5 bases, and 15 bases stayed unmatched. Germline V gene sequence: CDR1 MNHEY, CDR2 SMNVEV (reference sequence). CDR3 DNA: TGTGCCAGCAGTTTACGTCCTATAGCGGGATTAGTGGTAGATACGCAGTATTTT. Translation gives CASSLRPIAGLVVDTQYF.

The J gene is TRBJ2-3, the V gene TRBV27; TRBD2 matches at 12 bases. Germline-derived CDR1 and CDR2 are MNHEY and SMNVEV (reference sequence). The V gene end was trimmed by 9 bases and the J gene end by 7 bases; junction bases not matched to a gene: 11. CDR3 length equals 15 residues. For the CDR3, the DNA is TGTGCCAGTTCGTCTAGCGGGGGGGCCTGGAATACGCAGTATTTT. The encoded protein is CASSSSGGAWNTQYF.

This chain uses TRBV2 with TRBJ1-1; D is unclear. V was clipped by 3 bases and J by 8 bases, with 4 bases between them. CDR1 is SNHLY, CDR2 FYNNEI, per germline. This CDR3 spans 10 amino acids. The CDR3 DNA reads TGTGCCAGCAGTGACCTAGAAGCTTTCTTT. Translation gives CASSDLEAFF.

The rearrangement uses TRBV6-4 and TRBJ2-1; the match to TRBD2 covers 9 bases. Germline CDR1 and CDR2: MRHNA and SNTAGT. V trimming: 4 bases; J trimming: 8 bases; junction bases outside the gene matches: 9. This CDR3 spans 15 amino acids. CDR3 in DNA: TGTGCCAGCAGTGCTTTAGCGGGAGAGGACGATGAGCAGTTCTTC. It specifies CASSALAGEDDEQFF.

The J gene is TRBJ2-1, the V gene TRBV4-1, with D uncertain. Per germline, CDR1 MGHRA and CDR2 YSYEKL. This CDR3 has 13 amino acids. Trimming removed 2 bases at V and 9 bases at J, with 11 bases between. The CDR3 DNA reads as TGCGCCAGCAGCCAACATTCGAGCCGTGAGCAGTTCTTC. It specifies CASSQHSSREQFF.

The V call is TRBV7-2, the J call TRBJ1-6; D is possibly TRBD1 (5 bases). V lost 1 base and J 19 bases, leaving 17 bases between the germline ends. CDR3 length equals 13 residues. Germline V gene sequence: CDR1 SGHTA, CDR2 FQGNSA. Written as DNA, the CDR3 is TGTGCCAGCAGCTTAGAATCGGCAGGGTTTTTTCACTTT. Encoded protein: CASSLESAGFFHF.

The J gene is TRBJ2-1, the V gene TRBV7-6, with TRBD2 identical over 8 bases. Germline CDR1 reads SGHVS; CDR2 reads FNYEAQ. The CDR3 sequence is 15 residues long. Trimming took 2 bases from V and 6 from J; bases not matched to a gene: 6. The CDR3 spells CASSLQLAAINEQFF. CDR3 bases: TGTGCCAGCAGCTTACAACTAGCGGCGATCAATGAGCAGTTCTTC.

The chain has TRBV7-2 and TRBJ1-3, with 8 bases identical to TRBD1. The CDR3 covers 15 residues. The germline V gene encodes CDR1 SGHTA and CDR2 FQGNSA. V shed 5 bases and J 2 bases; nucleotides not matched to a gene: 5. The CDR3 protein is CASSAGTGPGNTIYF. Here the CDR3 DNA reads TGTGCCAGCAGCGCTGGGACAGGCCCTGGAAACACCATATATTTT.

The V and J genes are TRBV19 and TRBJ2-1, with 7 bases that match TRBD2. Germline values: CDR1 LNHDA, CDR2 SQIVND (reference sequence). V dropped 5 bases and J dropped 8; count of bases not matched to a gene: 9. The CDR3 covers 14 residues. Here the CDR3 DNA reads TGTGCCAGTAGTTCCCGGGGAGGGGAGGATGAGCAGTTCTTC. This encodes CASSSRGGEDEQFF.

This chain's CDR3 is CASSLGDGGKLFF. The CDR3 coding sequence is TGTGCCAGCAGCTTAGGGGACGGGGGAAAGCTGTTTTTT. This chain joins TRBV11-2 and TRBJ1-4; a possible D gene is TRBD1 (5 bases). CDR3 length: 13 residues. V was cut by 1 base and J by 14 bases, with 14 bases left in between. Germline loops: CDR1 SGHAT, CDR2 FQNNGV.

The J gene is TRBJ1-2, the V gene TRBV5-1, with TRBD1 as a possible D gene (5 bases). The CDR3 spans 11 residues. Trimming took 4 bases from V and 8 from J, leaving 9 bases between them. The germline CDR1 and CDR2 sequences are SGHRS and YFSETQ. The CDR3 reads CASSRGWGYTF. Here the CDR3 DNA reads TGCGCCAGCAGCAGGGGTTGGGGCTACACCTTC.

V is TRBV9 and J is TRBJ2-3; 7 bases align to TRBD2. CDR1 and CDR2 (germline): SGDLS, YYNGEE. Unmatched junction bases numbered 8, after V lost 4 bases and J lost 3 bases. There are 15 residues in the CDR3. CDR3 DNA sequence: TGTGCCAGCAGCTGGGGGGGGATCAGGACAGATACGCAGTATTTT. Its translation is CASSWGGIRTDTQYF.

This clone occurred once. The J gene is TRBJ1-6, the V gene TRBV28, with TRBD1 as a possible D gene (5 bases). CDR3 size: 13 residues. In germline, CDR1 is MDHEN, CDR2 SYDVKM. Trimming shortened V by 6 bases and J by 7 bases, and 10 bases separated the two germline ends. CDR3 loop: CASRGGGNSPLHF. The CDR3, as DNA: TGTGCCAGCAGGGGGGGAGGAAATTCACCCCTCCACTTT. Full variable domain (rest looked up from reference TRBV28 and TRBJ1-6): DVKVTQSSRYLVKRTGEKVFLECVQDMDHENMFWYRQDPGLGLRLIYFSYDVKMKEKGDIPEGYSVSREKKERFSLILESASTNQTSMYLCASRGGGNSPLHFGNGTRLTVT.

CDR3 sequence (DNA): TGTGCCAGCAGCTTGGCGGGGGGGCGAACCGGGGAGCTGTTTTTT. Amino acids: CASSLAGGRTGELFF. V and J are TRBV7-2 and TRBJ2-2; 9 positions match TRBD2. Germline values: CDR1 SGHTA, CDR2 FQGNSA. The CDR3 has 15 residues. V lost 3 bases and J lost 5; bases outside the gene matches: 4.

This clone was recorded a few times. The chain links TRBV5-4 to TRBJ1-6; D is uncertain. Germline V CDR1 and CDR2: SGHNT, YYREEE (reference sequence). Trimming took off 5 bases at V and 10 bases at J, with 16 bases between the two ends. CDR3 size: 14 residues. CDR3 protein: CASREDGSRSPLHF. The CDR3 nucleotides are TGTGCCAGCAGGGAGGACGGATCTAGATCACCCCTCCACTTT.

The CDR3 is CASSGLGGNNEQFF. CDR3 nucleotides: TGTGCCAGCAGCGGGCTCGGGGGGAACAATGAGCAGTTCTTC. The genes are TRBV5-6 and TRBJ2-1; 7 bases fit TRBD2. The CDR3 has 14 amino acids. The trim removed 4 bases at V and 5 bases at J, leaving 6 bases unmatched. Per germline, CDR1 SGHDT and CDR2 YYEEEE.

This chain uses TRBV10-1 with TRBJ1-4, with D hard to call. This CDR3 has 12 amino acids. Trimming took off 9 bases at V and 8 bases at J, with 13 bases between the two ends. Germline assignment: CDR1 WNHNN and CDR2 SYGVQD (reference sequence). The CDR3 DNA follows: TGCGCCAGTGTCGTTCGAGGGGAAAAACTGTTTTTT. Its protein product is CASVVRGEKLFF.

The chain combines TRBV27 with TRBJ1-2, with 8 nucleotides matching TRBD1. The germline CDR1 and CDR2 sequences are MNHEY and SMNVEV (reference sequence). The trim removed 7 bases at V and 7 bases at J, leaving 5 bases unmatched. The CDR3 consists of 12 residues. The CDR3 DNA sequence: TGTGCCAGCAAGTCAGGGGGCCTTGGCTACACCTTC. As protein: CASKSGGLGYTF.

CDR3 sequence reads: CAVRANTGELFF. CDR3 sequence (DNA): TGTGCGGTCAGGGCGAACACCGGGGAGCTGTTTTTT. This chain connects TRBV21-1 to TRBJ2-2; TRBD1, the D gene given by the table, was not confirmed from the DNA. TRBV21-1 has pseudogene status. The CDR3 covers 12 residues.

This clone showed up just once. The chain uses TRBV19 and TRBJ2-7; 11 positions match TRBD2. The length of the CDR3 is 15 residues. With 4 bases clipped from V and 4 bases from J, the junction kept 6 bases outside the gene matches. Looked up from germline, CDR1 is LNHDA and CDR2 is SQIVND (reference sequence). The CDR3 DNA is TGTGCCAGTAGTAGAGGGCTAGCGGGAGGTTACGAGCAGTACTTC. It is translated as CASSRGLAGGYEQYF.

The V gene is TRBV5-1, the J gene TRBJ2-1; TRBD2 aligns across 12 bases. V dropped 6 bases and J dropped 1; count of bases not matched to a gene: 11. Germline lookup yields CDR1 SGHRS and CDR2 YFSETQ. The CDR3 has 18 amino acids. In nucleotides, the CDR3 is TGCGCCAGCACCCTGCTCGAAACTAGCGGGGGGTCCTACAATGAGCAGTTCTTC. This gives the protein CASTLLETSGGSYNEQFF.

This sequence joins TRBV5-3 and TRBJ1-2; TRBD1 might be the D (6 bases). TRBV5-3 is an ORF, and what it does is uncertain. The CDR3 contains 15 residues. Trimming pared 5 bases from V and 7 bases from J, leaving 21 bases between. The CDR3 sequence is CARRPGQYPICGYTF. The CDR3 DNA follows: TGTGCCAGAAGGCCCGGACAGTACCCGATATGTGGCTACACCTTC.

This chain connects TRBV4-2 to TRBJ2-7; 7 bases fit TRBD2. The CDR3 is 16 amino acids. Trimming at V came to 4 bases and at J to 0 bases, leaving 9 bases not matched to a gene. The V gene's germline CDR1 is LGHNA and CDR2 YNFKEQ. The CDR3 coding sequence is TGTGCCAGCAGCCTAAGCGGGACGGTAAGCTCCTACGAGCAGTACTTC. Residues: CASSLSGTVSSYEQYF.

The chain joins TRBV2 to TRBJ1-1, with D unclear. CDR3 length equals 12 residues. CDR1 is SNHLY, CDR2 FYNNEI, per germline. With 7 bases removed from V and 7 bases from J, the gap between germline ends came to 13 bases. CDR3 in DNA: TGTGCCAGCACCATCCTGGGCCATGAAGCTTTCTTT. It specifies CASTILGHEAFF.

This chain links TRBV12-5 with TRBJ1-3, with a weak D call TRBD1 (5 bases). This CDR3 has 14 amino acids. V lost 1 base and J lost 5, with 9 bases in between. CDR1 LGHNT and CDR2 FRNRAP come from the germline V gene. The CDR3 region has the DNA TGTGCTAGTGGTTTGGGCCAGGGAAGAAACACCATATATTTT. Translated: CASGLGQGRNTIYF.